The sample holds a few counts of the clone carrying this T cell receptor beta chain. Time point given: pretreatment peripheral blood. TCRdb's table, derived via immunoSEQ multiplex PCR, lists solely in-frame clones and lacks some. This table holds about 93,000 clones, around 90% found once. Germline V lookup: CDR1 SGHVS, CDR2 FQNEAQ. The CDR3 has 14 amino acids. V dropped 5 bases and J dropped 2 bases, with 12 bases sitting between them. This sample stems from a study of PD-L1 blockade in urothelial cancer. The sequence came from a man aged 55 to 70 with urothelial cancer. The sequenced sample was PBMCs, obtained around atezolizumab (anti-PD-L1) treatment. The chain uses TRBV7-8 and TRBJ1-2; possibly TRBD1 for D (5 bases). The CDR3: CASSPRGGNYGYTF. For the CDR3, the DNA is TGTGCCAGCAGCCCCCGCGGGGGGAACTATGGCTACACCTTC.